Below, 27 T cell receptor beta chains from the same sample are listed, as sequenced in a study of T cell responses to AZD1222 COVID-19 vaccine. TCRdb's table, derived via immunoSEQ multiplex PCR, lists solely in-frame clones and lacks some. The profile covers over 120,000 clones, with 86% appearing a single time and approximately 5.4% taken by the ten largest. Specimen: peripheral blood, collected 28 days after the second AZD1222 dose. All receptors derive from an adult who received the AZD1222 COVID-19 vaccine.

This clone was seen just once. This chain uses TRBV27 with TRBJ1-2; tentatively, D is TRBD1 (5 bases). The CDR3 covers 15 residues. V gave up 3 bases and J gave up 5 bases, with 16 bases separating them. CDR1 and CDR2 from the germline V gene are MNHEY and SMNVEV (reference sequence). This chain's CDR3 is CASSLTAATPYGYTF. For the CDR3, the DNA is TGTGCCAGCAGTTTGACAGCCGCCACCCCTTATGGCTACACCTTC.

Regarding this clone: The sample holds other DNA sequences that translate to the same CDR3. The chain joins TRBV19 to TRBJ1-3; D gene uncertain. Germline values: CDR1 LNHDA, CDR2 SQIVND (reference sequence). The CDR3 is made up of 14 amino acids. The germline V and J ends were trimmed by 3 bases and 0 bases, with 6 bases remaining between them. The CDR3 DNA reads TGTGCCAGTAGTATTATGAGCTCTGGAAACACCATATATTTT. Protein: CASSIMSSGNTIYF.

The chain combines TRBV14 with TRBJ2-5, with D hard to call. Germline V gives CDR1 SGHDN, CDR2 FVKESK. Trimming pared 0 bases from V and 5 bases from J, leaving 13 bases between. CDR3 length: 15 amino acids. The CDR3 here is CASSQDYYLGETQYF. CDR3 coding DNA: TGTGCCAGCAGCCAAGATTACTACCTCGGGGAGACCCAGTACTTC.

This chain uses TRBV14 with TRBJ1-3; TRBD1 agrees at 9 bases. Trimming at V came to 4 bases and at J to 5 bases, leaving 12 bases not matched to a gene. CDR1 and CDR2 from the germline V gene are SGHDN and FVKESK. The length of the CDR3 is 17 residues. The CDR3 DNA reads as TGTGCCAGCAGCCCAGAGGGGACAGGGCTGGTAAGAAACACCATATATTTT. It translates to CASSPEGTGLVRNTIYF.

The chain combines TRBV18 with TRBJ2-7, with a weak D call TRBD1 (5 bases). This CDR3 has 14 amino acids. The germline CDR1 and CDR2 sequences are KGHSH and LQKENI. The germline V and J ends were trimmed by 4 bases and 2 bases, with 12 bases remaining between them. For the CDR3, the DNA is TGTGCCAGCTCACGAACGACAGTTGCCTACGAGCAGTACTTC. Translating it yields CASSRTTVAYEQYF.

This rearrangement joins TRBV30 to TRBJ2-1, with no clear D. This CDR3 is built from 13 residues. Trimming stripped 5 bases from V and 2 bases from J, with 10 bases between. Per germline, CDR1 GTSNPN and CDR2 SVGIG (reference sequence). The DNA of the CDR3 is TGTGCCTGGGCCATGGACGCCTACAATGAGCAGTTCTTC. Translated, it gives CAWAMDAYNEQFF.

J is TRBJ2-5 and V is TRBV27, with 8 bases fitting TRBD2. There are 16 residues in the CDR3. Germline V gives CDR1 MNHEY, CDR2 SMNVEV (reference sequence). With 5 bases clipped from V and 2 bases from J, the junction kept 10 bases outside the gene matches. CDR3 protein: CASSPRWAGGQETQYF. The CDR3 nucleotides read TGTGCCAGCAGTCCACGATGGGCGGGGGGACAAGAGACCCAGTACTTC.

The J gene is TRBJ2-5, the V gene TRBV4-1; D is possibly TRBD1 (5 bases). Trimming cost V 1 base and J 5 bases, with 17 bases left between them. CDR3 length: 16 residues. Germline-derived CDR1 and CDR2 are MGHRA and YSYEKL. The CDR3 spells CASSQVPLGALETQYF. CDR3 DNA sequence: TGCGCCAGCAGCCAAGTACCTCTTGGGGCACTGGAGACCCAGTACTTC.

The V call is TRBV4-1, the J call TRBJ1-4, with no clear D. The germline V and J ends were trimmed by 4 bases and 0 bases, with 18 bases remaining between them. Germline V gene lookup returns CDR1 MGHRA and CDR2 YSYEKL. The CDR3 sequence is 18 residues long. The CDR3 reads CASSPVRMGFATNEKLFF. The CDR3 DNA reads as TGCGCCAGCAGCCCCGTAAGAATGGGATTCGCAACTAATGAAAAACTGTTTTTT.

This chain connects TRBV13 to TRBJ2-7, with TRBD2 matching 14 bases. CDR3 size: 18 residues. Germline V gives CDR1 PRHDT, CDR2 FYEKMQ (reference sequence). V lost 5 bases to trimming and J lost 3 bases; unmatched junction nucleotides: 12. CDR3 bases: TGTGCCAGCAGCCTGGGACTAGCGGGAGTATTTTCCGGCTACGAGCAGTACTTC. Amino acid sequence: CASSLGLAGVFSGYEQYF.

The chain joins TRBV6-5 to TRBJ1-2; 7 nucleotides agree with TRBD1. The V gene end was trimmed by 2 bases and the J gene end by 10 bases; junction bases not matched to a gene: 10. The germline CDR1 and CDR2 sequences are MNHEY and SVGAGI. The CDR3 is 14 amino acids. CDR3 region: CASSYQDRLAFYTF. CDR3 DNA: TGTGCCAGCAGTTACCAGGACAGGTTGGCCTTCTACACCTTC.

The chain combines TRBV10-3 with TRBJ1-5, with 7 bases aligning to TRBD1. This CDR3 is built from 15 residues. The V gene end was trimmed by 2 bases and the J gene end by 7 bases; junction bases not matched to a gene: 8. Germline CDR1 and CDR2: ENHRY and SYGVKD. CDR3 residues: CAISETKTGNQPQHF. The CDR3 DNA is TGTGCCATCAGTGAGACTAAGACAGGGAACCAGCCCCAGCATTTT.

The V gene is TRBV5-1, the J gene TRBJ2-3; 9 bases are a match to TRBD1. This CDR3 region has 14 residues. With 5 bases clipped from V and 1 base from J, the junction kept 2 bases outside the gene matches. The germline gives CDR1 SGHRS, CDR2 YFSETQ. CDR3 in amino acids: CASRRDRGTDTQYF. CDR3 in DNA: TGCGCCAGCAGAAGGGACAGGGGCACAGATACGCAGTATTTT.

V usage is TRBV11-2 and J usage is TRBJ1-2; 7 nucleotides line up with TRBD1. The CDR3 is 18 amino acids. Losses at the gene ends were 1 base for V and 2 bases for J; bases not matched to a gene: 13. Germline loops: CDR1 SGHAT, CDR2 FQNNGV. The CDR3 reads CASSLGPNRGAFNYGYTF. In DNA, the CDR3 is TGTGCCAGCAGCTTAGGCCCGAACAGGGGCGCCTTCAACTATGGCTACACCTTC.

V gene TRBV15 combines with J gene TRBJ1-2; the match to TRBD1 covers 8 bases. Germline trimming cut 3 bases from V and 3 bases from J; bases unmatched to any gene: 3. This CDR3 contains 14 residues. The germline CDR1 and CDR2 sequences are LNHNV and YYDKDF (reference sequence). The CDR3, as DNA: TGTGCCACCAGCAGTCAGGGGGCTGACTATGGCTACACCTTC. Residues: CATSSQGADYGYTF.

This chain uses TRBV28 with TRBJ1-1; no reliable D call. The V end lost 5 bases, the J end lost 0 bases, and 13 bases lay between the germline ends. The CDR3 sequence is 15 residues long. The germline gives CDR1 MDHEN, CDR2 SYDVKM. The CDR3 DNA sequence: TGTGCCAGCAGTCTAACCGCTTTCATGAACACTGAAGCTTTCTTT. It yields the protein CASSLTAFMNTEAFF.

This sequence joins TRBV6-1 and TRBJ2-7; 7 bases map to TRBD2. Germline assignment: CDR1 MNHNS and CDR2 SASEGT. This CDR3 has 15 amino acids. V gave up 1 base and J gave up 6 bases; unmatched junction bases: 9. The DNA of the CDR3 is TGTGCCAGCAGTGAAGTAACTGGAATAGCGGGCGAGCAGTACTTC. Amino acid sequence: CASSEVTGIAGEQYF.

This CDR3 is CASSQVRTGDWGTDTQYF. DNA of the CDR3: TGTGCCAGCAGCCAAGTTCGGACAGGGGACTGGGGCACAGATACGCAGTATTTT. The V gene is TRBV4-2, the J gene TRBJ2-3; 9 bases fit TRBD1. Per the germline V gene, CDR1 is LGHNA and CDR2 is YNFKEQ. There are 18 residues in the CDR3. Losses at the gene ends were 1 base for V and 1 base for J; bases not matched to a gene: 9.

The V gene is TRBV30, the J gene TRBJ1-4, with 7 bases aligning to TRBD1. The V gene's germline CDR1 is GTSNPN and CDR2 SVGIG (reference sequence). The CDR3 covers 14 residues. The J segment lost 0 bases and the V segment lost 2 bases, leaving 0 bases of the junction unmatched. This chain's CDR3 is CAWSQGATNEKLFF. The CDR3 nucleotides read TGTGCCTGGAGTCAGGGGGCAACTAATGAAAAACTGTTTTTT.

V gene TRBV30 combines with J gene TRBJ1-5; D gene uncertain. Looked up from germline, CDR1 is GTSNPN and CDR2 is SVGIG (reference sequence). V lost 1 base to trimming and J lost 3 bases, with 4 bases between them. CDR3 length: 12 amino acids. This chain's CDR3 is CAWSDTNQPQHF. The CDR3 bases are TGTGCCTGGAGTGACACCAATCAGCCCCAGCATTTT.

With respect to this clone: At one end the junction does not follow the germline gene, possibly because of a read error. The chain carries TRBV12-3 or TRBV12-4 and TRBJ1-3; D is unclear. The length of the CDR3 is 12 residues. CDR3 protein: CASSLARGSETF. CDR3 nucleotide sequence: TGTGCCAGCAGTTTAGCAAGAGGCTCGGAAACATTT.

The chain links TRBV9 to TRBJ1-2, with TRBD1 identical over 9 bases. Unmatched junction bases numbered 6, after V lost 0 bases and J lost 6 bases. Germline-derived CDR1 and CDR2 are SGDLS and YYNGEE. This CDR3 has 15 residues. Here the CDR3 DNA reads TGTGCCAGCAGCGTAGGGAGGGACAGGGATCATGGCTACACCTTC. Translation: CASSVGRDRDHGYTF.

The gene calls are TRBV5-4 and TRBJ2-2; 8 bases line up with TRBD1. This CDR3 comprises 14 residues. V lost 6 bases and J lost 5; bases outside the gene matches: 6. The germline V gene encodes CDR1 SGHNT and CDR2 YYREEE (reference sequence). CDR3 region: CASKTDRVTGELFF. DNA for the CDR3: TGTGCCAGCAAGACGGACAGGGTGACCGGGGAGCTGTTTTTT.

This clone was observed a single time. V usage is TRBV28 and J usage is TRBJ1-1; D uncertain. CDR1 and CDR2 from the germline V gene are MDHEN and SYDVKM. Between the trimmed V and J ends, which lost 5 bases and 2 bases, there was a span of 9 bases. This CDR3 region has 13 residues. CDR3 DNA: TGTGCCAGCAGTCCACGGACCAACACTGAAGCTTTCTTT. It codes for CASSPRTNTEAFF.

The chain uses TRBV29-1 and TRBJ1-1; tentatively, D is TRBD1 (6 bases). Germline CDR1 is SQVTM and CDR2 is ANQGSEA. V gave up 6 bases and J gave up 3 bases, with 14 bases separating them. The CDR3 length is 13 residues. CDR3 loop: CSVLGQTYTEAFF. The CDR3 DNA follows: TGCAGCGTCCTCGGACAGACTTACACTGAAGCTTTCTTT.

This rearrangement joins TRBV10-1 to TRBJ2-1, with 9 bases lining up with TRBD2. CDR1 and CDR2 (germline): WNHNN, SYGVQD (reference sequence). The V segment lost 3 bases and the J segment 6 bases; nucleotides outside the gene matches: 6. This CDR3 is built from 15 residues. This CDR3 reads CASSDRASGANEQFF. The CDR3 DNA reads as TGCGCCAGCAGTGATAGGGCTAGCGGGGCCAATGAGCAGTTCTTC.

The J gene is TRBJ2-1, the V gene TRBV19; TRBD1 matches at 8 bases. Germline values: CDR1 LNHDA, CDR2 SQIVND (reference sequence). The CDR3 contains 14 residues. V lost 3 bases to trimming and J lost 6 bases; unmatched junction nucleotides: 4. As DNA, the CDR3 is TGTGCCAGTAGTATTAGCGACAGGGGCAATGAGCAGTTCTTC. This codes for CASSISDRGNEQFF. The variable domain in full, completed from reference TRBV19 and TRBJ2-1, reads DGGITQSPKYLFRKEGQNVTLSCEQNLNHDAMYWYRQDPGQGLRLIYYSQIVNDFQKGDIAEGYSVSREKKESFPLTVTSAQKNPTAFYLCASSISDRGNEQFFGPGTRLTVL.